These T cell receptor beta chains were read from a single sample in a study of beta chain features in type 1 diabetes. TCRdb's copy holds only in-frame clones and misses some; the assay was immunoSEQ multiplex PCR. Altogether a few hundred thousand clones are present, approximately 11% being singletons, with the ten largest covering around 0.017%. Sequencing was performed on naive CD4+ T cells from blood. These receptors were obtained from a man aged 30 to 39 with type 1 diabetes. Both conserved end residues are part of each CDR3. D genes are given only for firm matches. Clone size is given for some rows only: seen once, a few or many times, or a class if the clone is expanded.

d_call: TRBD2
v_call: TRBV10-1
clone_size: NA
j_call: TRBJ2-7
cdr3_nt: TGCGCCAGCAGAGGTAGCGGGGGCGGTGAGCAGTACTTC
cdr3_aa: CASRGSGGGEQYF

d_call: TRBD1
v_call: TRBV13
clone_size: few
j_call: TRBJ1-6
cdr3_nt: TGTGCCAGCAGCTTGAGACTAGAGGGGGCAGGTTCACCCCTCCACTTT
cdr3_aa: CASSLRLEGAGSPLHF

d_call: TRBD1
v_call: TRBV18
clone_size: NA
j_call: TRBJ2-7
cdr3_nt: TGTGCCAGCTCCCCCGGGACAGGGACCTACGAGCAGTACTTC
cdr3_aa: CASSPGTGTYEQYF

d_call: NA
v_call: TRBV29-1
clone_size: few
j_call: TRBJ1-1
cdr3_nt: TGCAGCGTTGAGTTACCCGCGCCCGCTGAAGCTTTCTTT
cdr3_aa: CSVELPAPAEAFF

d_call: NA
v_call: TRBV28
clone_size: NA
j_call: TRBJ2-7
cdr3_nt: TGTGCCAGCCTGGGCGTGTACGAGCAGTACTTC
cdr3_aa: CASLGVYEQYF

d_call: NA
v_call: TRBV7-6
clone_size: NA
j_call: TRBJ2-5
cdr3_nt: TGTGCCAGCAGCTTCCTAGGATTGGAGACCCAGTACTTC
cdr3_aa: CASSFLGLETQYF

d_call: TRBD1
v_call: TRBV25-1
clone_size: NA
j_call: TRBJ1-2
cdr3_nt: TGTGCCAGCGGACGGACAGGGGATGGCTACACCTTC
cdr3_aa: CASGRTGDGYTF

d_call: TRBD1
v_call: TRBV5-1
clone_size: NA
j_call: TRBJ2-1
cdr3_nt: TGCGCCAGCGCCTCCGGGACAGTCAATGAGCAGTTCTTC
cdr3_aa: CASASGTVNEQFF

d_call: TRBD1
v_call: TRBV2
clone_size: NA
j_call: TRBJ2-1
cdr3_nt: TGTGCCAGCAGTTTTACAGGGGGGAGAGATAATGAGCAGTTCTTC
cdr3_aa: CASSFTGGRDNEQFF

d_call: NA
v_call: TRBV28
clone_size: few
j_call: TRBJ2-2
cdr3_nt: TGTGCCAGCAGTTCCCACGACAGATCGAACACCGGGGAGCTGTTTTTT
cdr3_aa: CASSSHDRSNTGELFF

d_call: NA
v_call: TRBV7-8
clone_size: few
j_call: TRBJ1-1
cdr3_nt: TGTGCCAGCAGCGCCTCTCGGGGGACTGAAGCTTTCTTT
cdr3_aa: CASSASRGTEAFF

d_call: NA
v_call: TRBV7-2
clone_size: few
j_call: TRBJ2-4
cdr3_nt: TGTGCCAGCAGCCGGATCGACAGGAAAAACATTCAGTACTTC
cdr3_aa: CASSRIDRKNIQYF

d_call: TRBD2
v_call: TRBV9
clone_size: NA
j_call: TRBJ2-1
cdr3_nt: TGTGCCAGCAGCGTAGACAGCGGGGGGGCTGAGCAGTTCTTC
cdr3_aa: CASSVDSGGAEQFF

d_call: NA
v_call: TRBV2
clone_size: few
j_call: TRBJ1-5
cdr3_nt: TGTGCCAGCAGTTTGTCCGGGGAGCCCCAGCATTTT
cdr3_aa: CASSLSGEPQHF

d_call: TRBD1
v_call: TRBV4-3
clone_size: few
j_call: TRBJ1-5
cdr3_nt: TGCGCCAGCAGCCAAGACTGGGACAGACTCAATCAGCCCCAGCATTTT
cdr3_aa: CASSQDWDRLNQPQHF

d_call: TRBD1
v_call: TRBV7-6
clone_size: NA
j_call: TRBJ1-2
cdr3_nt: TGTGCCAGCAGCTTAGAAAACAGGGGGACCTATGGCTACACCTTC
cdr3_aa: CASSLENRGTYGYTF

d_call: NA
v_call: TRBV4-3
clone_size: many
j_call: TRBJ2-4
cdr3_nt: TGCGCCAGCAGCCAAGCGGACAGAAACATTCAGTACTTC
cdr3_aa: CASSQADRNIQYF

d_call: NA
v_call: TRBV11-1
clone_size: NA
j_call: TRBJ2-7
cdr3_nt: TGTGCCAGCAGCTTTAGACTGCACTACGAGCAGTACTTC
cdr3_aa: CASSFRLHYEQYF

d_call: TRBD1
v_call: TRBV7-9
clone_size: NA
j_call: TRBJ2-3
cdr3_nt: TGTGCCAGCAGCTTAGGACAGGGAGCAACAGATACGCAGTATTTT
cdr3_aa: CASSLGQGATDTQYF

d_call: TRBD2
v_call: TRBV13
clone_size: few
j_call: TRBJ2-7
cdr3_nt: TGTGCCAGCAGGACTAGCGGAAGGTCCTACGAGCAGTACTTC
cdr3_aa: CASRTSGRSYEQYF

d_call: TRBD1
v_call: TRBV19
clone_size: NA
j_call: TRBJ2-7
cdr3_nt: TGTGCCACCTCACCCTCAGACAGGGGGGAGCAGTACTTC
cdr3_aa: CATSPSDRGEQYF

d_call: NA
v_call: TRBV5-4
clone_size: few
j_call: TRBJ2-3
cdr3_nt: TGTGCCAGCAGCCCCCCCGGTGCGGTTGTGGATACGCAGTATTTT
cdr3_aa: CASSPPGAVVDTQYF

d_call: TRBD2
v_call: TRBV5-4
clone_size: few
j_call: TRBJ2-5
cdr3_nt: TGTGCCAGCAGCCTTAGCGGGGGAAGGCAAGAGACCCAGTACTTC
cdr3_aa: CASSLSGGRQETQYF

d_call: NA
v_call: TRBV4-2
clone_size: NA
j_call: TRBJ1-5
cdr3_nt: TGTGCCAGCAGCCAAGTCGGAGGACGGAGCAGGCAGCCCCAGCATTTT
cdr3_aa: CASSQVGGRSRQPQHF

d_call: NA
v_call: TRBV19
clone_size: few
j_call: TRBJ1-2
cdr3_nt: TGTGCCAGTAGTAGTAGACGGACTGATAACTATGGCTACACCTTC
cdr3_aa: CASSSRRTDNYGYTF

d_call: NA
v_call: TRBV10-3
clone_size: few
j_call: TRBJ1-1
cdr3_nt: TGTGCCCTAGCAAGGGACATGAACACTGAAGCTTTCTTT
cdr3_aa: CALARDMNTEAFF

d_call: TRBD2
v_call: TRBV4-1
clone_size: few
j_call: TRBJ2-3
cdr3_nt: TGCGCCAGCAGCCAAGAGGCCCTCGGGGGGACGCAGTATTTT
cdr3_aa: CASSQEALGGTQYF

d_call: TRBD2
v_call: TRBV4-3
clone_size: NA
j_call: TRBJ2-1
cdr3_nt: TGCGCCAGCAGCCCTCAACGCGGGGGGGCAAATGAGCAGTTCTTC
cdr3_aa: CASSPQRGGANEQFF

d_call: TRBD2
v_call: TRBV19
clone_size: few
j_call: TRBJ2-1
cdr3_nt: TGTGCAGAAAAAGGCGAAGCGGGGGGACACAATGAGCAGTTCTTC
cdr3_aa: CAEKGEAGGHNEQFF

d_call: TRBD1
v_call: TRBV27
clone_size: NA
j_call: TRBJ1-5
cdr3_nt: TGTGCCAGCAGTTTATTGGGGACAGGCGTCGTTCAGCCCCAGCATTTT
cdr3_aa: CASSLLGTGVVQPQHF

d_call: NA
v_call: TRBV7-2
clone_size: NA
j_call: TRBJ1-6
cdr3_nt: TGTGCCAGCAGCTTGGAGAGCTCCTATAATTCACCCCTCCACTTT
cdr3_aa: CASSLESSYNSPLHF

d_call: NA
v_call: TRBV7-6
clone_size: NA
j_call: TRBJ2-2
cdr3_nt: TGTGCCAGCAGCCTCGGGCAGGGGAACACCGGGGAGCTGTTTTTT
cdr3_aa: CASSLGQGNTGELFF

d_call: TRBD1
v_call: TRBV28
clone_size: NA
j_call: TRBJ1-1
cdr3_nt: TGTGCCAGCATCCCACACACAGGGGGCCGCGCTGAAGCTTTCTTT
cdr3_aa: CASIPHTGGRAEAFF

d_call: NA
v_call: TRBV28
clone_size: NA
j_call: TRBJ1-1
cdr3_nt: TGTGCCAGCAAGCCCCCAAGGACAAACACTGAAGCTTTCTTT
cdr3_aa: CASKPPRTNTEAFF

d_call: NA
v_call: TRBV19
clone_size: few
j_call: TRBJ1-5
cdr3_nt: TGTGCCAGTAGTATAAGGGGTCAGCCCCAGCATTTT
cdr3_aa: CASSIRGQPQHF

d_call: TRBD1
v_call: TRBV7-3
clone_size: NA
j_call: TRBJ2-5
cdr3_nt: TGTGCCAGCAGCCGGGACAGACAAGAGACCCAGTACTTC
cdr3_aa: CASSRDRQETQYF

d_call: NA
v_call: TRBV7-9
clone_size: NA
j_call: TRBJ1-2
cdr3_nt: TGTGCCAGCAGCGGAACAGGGAATAACGGCTATGGCTACACCTTC
cdr3_aa: CASSGTGNNGYGYTF

d_call: NA
v_call: TRBV5-1
clone_size: NA
j_call: TRBJ2-1
cdr3_nt: TGCGCCAGCAGACCAGACATCCACTCCTACAATGAGCAGTTCTTC
cdr3_aa: CASRPDIHSYNEQFF

d_call: NA
v_call: TRBV25-1
clone_size: NA
j_call: TRBJ2-3
cdr3_nt: TGTGCCAGCACTTCGAGTAGTACGCAGTATTTT
cdr3_aa: CASTSSSTQYF

d_call: NA
v_call: TRBV5-1
clone_size: NA
j_call: TRBJ2-7
cdr3_nt: TGCGCCAGCAGCCCTCCCAGTGTATACGAGCAGTACTTC
cdr3_aa: CASSPPSVYEQYF

d_call: NA
v_call: TRBV27
clone_size: NA
j_call: TRBJ2-2
cdr3_nt: TGTGCCAGCAGTTTCCTCCGGGGGTACACCGGGGAGCTGTTTTTT
cdr3_aa: CASSFLRGYTGELFF

d_call: NA
v_call: TRBV29-1
clone_size: few
j_call: TRBJ1-2
cdr3_nt: TGCAGCGTTGAAACAGGATTGGGCTATGGCTACACCTTC
cdr3_aa: CSVETGLGYGYTF

d_call: TRBD1
v_call: TRBV5-4
clone_size: NA
j_call: TRBJ2-7
cdr3_nt: TGTGCCAGCAGCTTGGCCTCACAGGGGGACTACGAGCAGTACTTC
cdr3_aa: CASSLASQGDYEQYF

d_call: TRBD1
v_call: TRBV29-1
clone_size: NA
j_call: TRBJ1-1
cdr3_nt: TGCAGCGTGTACAGGGGTAACGTAGATGAAGCTTTCTTT
cdr3_aa: CSVYRGNVDEAFF

d_call: NA
v_call: TRBV7-6
clone_size: few
j_call: TRBJ2-5
cdr3_nt: TGTGCCAGCAGCTTAGCGAGATTCCGAGAGACCCAGTACTTC
cdr3_aa: CASSLARFRETQYF

d_call: NA
v_call: TRBV7-6
clone_size: few
j_call: TRBJ1-2
cdr3_nt: TGTGCCAGCAGCTTAGTAGCGGACGGCTATGGCTACACCTTC
cdr3_aa: CASSLVADGYGYTF

d_call: NA
v_call: TRBV11-2
clone_size: few
j_call: TRBJ2-1
cdr3_nt: TGTGCCAGCAGCTTAGGGGCAGTCATGTACAATGAGCAGTTCTTC
cdr3_aa: CASSLGAVMYNEQFF